Listed here are 17 T cell receptor beta chains from one sample, sequenced in a study of brain T cells in children with intractable seizures. The repertoire was sequenced with immunoSEQ multiplex PCR; TCRdb's copy has only in-frame clones and lacks some. The sample holds tens of thousands of clones, about 93% seen once. Sequenced material: peripheral blood, taken at surgery. The receptors come from a girl aged 2 to 10 with Rasmussen encephalitis and intractable seizures.

The chain recombines TRBV24-1 with TRBJ1-5, with D maybe TRBD1 (6 bases). The CDR3 contains 14 residues. V shed 6 bases and J shed 6 bases, with 14 bases lying between them. Looked up from germline, CDR1 is KGHDR and CDR2 is SFDVKD. CDR3 DNA sequence: TGTGCCACCAGTAGCGGGGGCTTGGGTCAGCCCCAGCATTTT. It translates to CATSSGGLGQPQHF.

The chain recombines TRBV30 with TRBJ2-3, with D possibly being TRBD2 (5 bases). Trimming cost V 5 bases and J 4 bases, with 10 bases left between them. The germline V gene encodes CDR1 GTSNPN and CDR2 SVGIG (reference sequence). This CDR3 has 12 residues. This chain's CDR3 is CAWGGGPDTQYF. The CDR3 DNA follows: TGTGCCTGGGGTGGCGGGCCAGATACGCAGTATTTT.

The chain combines TRBV6-5 with TRBJ2-7, with TRBD2 matching over 11 bases. The germline CDR1 and CDR2 sequences are MNHEY and SVGAGI. The CDR3 consists of 14 residues. J gave up 3 bases and V 7 bases, and 5 bases lay outside the gene matches. CDR3 residues: CASKIAGGFYEQYF. CDR3 DNA sequence: TGTGCCAGCAAAATAGCGGGAGGGTTCTACGAGCAGTACTTC.

The rearrangement joins TRBV7-2 to TRBJ1-5; perhaps TRBD1 as D (6 bases). Per the germline V gene, CDR1 is SGHTA and CDR2 is FQGNSA. V was pared by 5 bases and J by 6 bases, with 8 bases between. The CDR3 sequence is 12 residues long. The CDR3 here is CASSVQGQPQHF. As DNA, the CDR3 is TGTGCCAGCAGCGTACAGGGTCAGCCCCAGCATTTT.

This clone has a count of ten or more. The chain joins TRBV6-6 to TRBJ2-7; D possibly corresponds to TRBD1 (6 bases). Germline loops: CDR1 MNHNY, CDR2 SVGAGI (reference sequence). The length of the CDR3 is 14 residues. Trimming took 0 bases from V and 5 from J, leaving 11 bases between them. The DNA of the CDR3 is TGTGCCAGCAGTTACTCCGAACAGGGTAACGAGCAGTACTTC. It encodes CASSYSEQGNEQYF.

V and J are TRBV4-1 and TRBJ2-3; the D gene could be TRBD1 or TRBD2 (5 bases each). Germline CDR1 MGHRA, CDR2 YSYEKL. With 1 base removed from V and 5 bases from J, the gap between germline ends came to 13 bases. The CDR3 totals 15 residues. CDR3 nucleotide sequence: TGCGCCAGCAGCCAAGTGGTAGGGACGGGAGATACGCAGTATTTT. Translation gives CASSQVVGTGDTQYF.

The J gene is TRBJ1-4, the V gene TRBV5-6; the D gene is possibly TRBD1 (6 bases). Looked up from germline, CDR1 is SGHDT and CDR2 is YYEEEE. This CDR3 region has 14 residues. With 4 bases removed from V and 2 bases from J, the gap between germline ends came to 9 bases. DNA for the CDR3: TGTGCCAGCAGCCCAGGGGTTACTAATGAAAAACTGTTTTTT. This translates into CASSPGVTNEKLFF. The variable domain in full, with the rest retrieved from reference TRBV5-6 and TRBJ1-4, is DAGVTQSPTHLIKTRGQQVTLRCSPKSGHDTVSWYQQALGQGPQFIFQYYEEEERQRGNFPDRFSGHQFPNYSSELNVNALLLGDSALYLCASSPGVTNEKLFFGSGTQLSVL.

V is TRBV3-1 (or the pseudogene TRBV3-2) and J is TRBJ2-3, with D possibly matching TRBD2 (5 bases). The germline V and J ends were trimmed by 2 bases and 1 base, with 13 bases remaining between them. CDR1 is LGHDT and CDR2 is YNNKEL in the germline V gene (reference sequence). The CDR3 is 16 amino acids. The CDR3 nucleotides read TGTGCCAGCAGCCAAATGACTATTCCCCGCACAGATACGCAGTATTTT. This codes for CASSQMTIPRTDTQYF.

This clone occurred once. This chain uses TRBV5-4 with TRBJ2-7; TRBD2 matches 8 bases. CDR1 and CDR2 (germline): SGHNT, YYREEE (reference sequence). The CDR3 contains 12 residues. The V gene end was trimmed by 1 base and the J gene end by 11 bases; junction bases not matched to a gene: 5. The CDR3 nucleotides are TGTGCCAGCAGCTTGCCAGCGGGGGATGAGTACTTC. It encodes CASSLPAGDEYF.

The rearrangement joins TRBV6-1 to TRBJ1-1, with D unclear. The CDR3 is 14 residues long. The V end was cut by 2 bases, the J end by 1 base, with 8 bases between. Germline assignment: CDR1 MNHNS and CDR2 SASEGT. The CDR3 protein is CASSERTKNTEAFF. CDR3 DNA: TGTGCCAGCAGTGAACGTACTAAGAACACTGAAGCTTTCTTT.

The genes are TRBV3-1 (or the pseudogene TRBV3-2) and TRBJ2-7, with D uncertain. Germline V gene sequence: CDR1 LGHDT, CDR2 YNNKEL (reference sequence). V shed 0 bases and J shed 4 bases, with 16 bases lying between them. This CDR3 comprises 16 residues. The CDR3 sequence is CASSQEPLLPGYEQYF. In nucleotides, the CDR3 is TGTGCCAGCAGCCAAGAGCCCCTACTCCCGGGTTACGAGCAGTACTTC.

CDR3 in DNA: TGTGCCAGCAGCCAAACAGATAATTCACCCCTCCACTTT. Translation: CASSQTDNSPLHF. This rearrangement joins TRBV3-1 (or the pseudogene TRBV3-2) to TRBJ1-6; D not certain. Germline CDR1 is LGHDT and CDR2 is YNNKEL (reference sequence). V lost 2 bases to trimming and J lost 5 bases, with 4 bases between them. The CDR3 consists of 13 residues.

The rearrangement joins TRBV2 to TRBJ2-1; 12 bases agree with TRBD2. Germline V gene lookup returns CDR1 SNHLY and CDR2 FYNNEI. Trimming at V came to 7 bases and at J to 6 bases, leaving 7 bases not matched to a gene. The CDR3 extends over 15 amino acids. DNA for the CDR3: TGTGCCAGCACCGAACTAGCGGGGGGACTCAATGAGCAGTTCTTC. Translation gives CASTELAGGLNEQFF.

V and J are TRBV29-1 and TRBJ2-3; 7 bases fit TRBD2. V shed 4 bases, J shed 0 bases, and the junction held 1 base outside the gene matches. The CDR3 extends over 13 amino acids. Germline loops: CDR1 SQVTM, CDR2 ANQGSEA. The CDR3 region is CSVVSGSTDTQYF. Written as DNA, the CDR3 is TGCAGCGTTGTTAGCGGGAGCACAGATACGCAGTATTTT.

This clone was detected only a few times. The chain links TRBV5-6 to TRBJ1-4, with a weak D call TRBD1 (6 bases). The CDR3 is 16 amino acids. Germline CDR1 SGHDT, CDR2 YYEEEE. The V end was cut by 4 bases, the J end by 8 bases, with 21 bases between. The chain's CDR3 is CASSPPGTRGGEKLFF. CDR3 coding DNA: TGTGCCAGCAGCCCGCCGGGAACCAGGGGTGGGGAAAAACTGTTTTTT.

The gene calls are TRBV5-1 and TRBJ2-7, with a tentative D call TRBD1 (5 bases). The CDR3 runs to 14 residues. Per the germline V gene, CDR1 is SGHRS and CDR2 is YFSETQ. Trimming removed 2 bases at V and 7 bases at J, with 16 bases between. This CDR3 is CASSLGDLINEQYF. The CDR3 bases are TGCGCCAGCAGCTTAGGGGATCTGATTAATGAGCAGTACTTC.

The chain carries TRBV5-6 and TRBJ1-5, with D possibly TRBD1 on 6 matching bases. This CDR3 region has 15 residues. Germline loops: CDR1 SGHDT, CDR2 YYEEEE. Trimming stripped 2 bases from V and 2 bases from J, with 11 bases between. The CDR3 DNA reads TGTGCCAGCAGCTTTGGGGGCTTGCGCAATCAGCCCCAGCATTTT. Its protein product is CASSFGGLRNQPQHF.